Each of the 11 T cell receptor beta chains below was sequenced from the same sample in a study of early T cells in non-severe SARS-CoV-2 infection (dated by TCRdb to the early 2020s). The library relied on 5' RACE. Sequencing took place on a NextSeq 500. TCRdb redid the processing of the public reads, applying fastp at Q25 and MiXCR, and retained in-frame beta chains. Rows matching on CDR3 protein sequence are summarized as one entry with the most common DNA and genes. Here the sample has fewer than 85,000 distinct CDR3 sequences; roughly 12% occur a single time. In total, the top ten clones hold around 4.5% of the sample. Sequencing used whole blood. These receptors originate from an adult who was a healthcare worker with PCR-confirmed SARS-CoV-2 infection or an uninfected control (not recorded which).

V gene TRBV5-4 combines with J gene TRBJ2-3; D is perhaps TRBD2 (6 bases). The CDR3 is made up of 16 amino acids. V was clipped by 3 bases and J by 0 bases, with 14 bases between them. Germline V gives CDR1 SGHNT, CDR2 YYREEE (reference sequence). CDR3 region: CASSYGGLGSTDTQYF. CDR3 sequence (DNA): TGTGCCAGCAGCTACGGAGGGCTAGGTAGCACAGATACGCAGTATTTT.

This clonotype was observed at least ten times. This chain joins TRBV27 and TRBJ1-3; 7 positions match TRBD1. Germline-derived CDR1 and CDR2 are MNHEY and SMNVEV (reference sequence). The CDR3 runs 15 residues. With V trimmed by 7 bases and J by 3 bases, 9 bases remained unmatched. This CDR3 is CASKAGGFSGNTIYF. Written as DNA, the CDR3 is TGTGCCAGCAAGGCAGGGGGTTTTAGTGGAAACACCATATATTTT.

This clonotype was seen more than once but under ten times. V usage is TRBV7-9 and J usage is TRBJ2-2; 8 nucleotides align to TRBD2. Germline trimming cut 7 bases from V and 2 bases from J; bases unmatched to any gene: 15. Germline CDR1 and CDR2: SEHNR and FQNEAQ (reference sequence). The CDR3 spans 18 residues. The CDR3 sequence is CASTPRDIAGLNTGELFF. The CDR3 coding sequence is TGTGCCAGCACCCCCCGAGACATAGCGGGGTTAAACACCGGGGAGCTGTTTTTT.

Of note for this clonotype: This sequence may be a read error, since a much larger clone differs from it by one base. This chain connects TRBV12-3 or TRBV12-4 to TRBJ2-2; no reliable D call. Trimming pared 7 bases from V and 1 base from J, leaving 7 bases between. CDR3 length equals 13 residues. CDR3 in amino acids: CASNFLNTGELFF. CDR3 nucleotide sequence: TGTGCCAGCAATTTCCTGAACACCGGGGAGCTGTTTTTT.

This clonotype was detected only once. Given a much more abundant clone one base away, this may be a read error. This rearrangement joins TRBV29-1 to TRBJ2-5; D unclear. Per the germline V gene, CDR1 is SQVTM and CDR2 is ANQGSEA. The CDR3 spans 15 residues. V lost 1 base and J 2 bases, leaving 14 bases between the germline ends. The chain's CDR3 is CSVEGEGQDQETQYF. CDR3 DNA: TGCAGCGTTGAAGGGGAAGGGCAGGATCAAGAGACCCAGTACTTC.

In its sample, this clonotype was seen many times. The genes are TRBV7-3 and TRBJ2-1; 8 bases agree with TRBD1. Germline trimming cut 4 bases from V and 13 bases from J; bases unmatched to any gene: 9. Germline-derived CDR1 and CDR2 are SGHTA and FQGTGA. The CDR3 length is 13 residues. The CDR3 spells CASSSPQGTGQFF. DNA for the CDR3: TGTGCCAGCAGCTCACCCCAGGGGACAGGACAGTTCTTC.

This clonotype was recorded at least ten times. The genes are TRBV4-1 and TRBJ2-7, with 8 bases identical to TRBD2. The CDR3 is 14 amino acids. Germline V CDR1 and CDR2: MGHRA, YSYEKL. The junction had 2 bases not matched to a gene; V was cut back by 1 base and J by 3 bases. The CDR3 bases are TGCGCCAGCAGCCAAGGGGCGGGGGGCTACGAGCAGTACTTC. Translated, it gives CASSQGAGGYEQYF.

On this clonotype itself: A read error may be the cause here, since a much bigger clone is one base away. The V call is TRBV11-3, the J call TRBJ2-5; 9 nucleotides match TRBD1. Trimming removed 5 bases from V and 5 bases from J; junction bases left unmatched: 6. CDR1 is SGHNT, CDR2 YENEEA, per germline. This CDR3 has 14 amino acids. CDR3 bases: TGTGCCAGCAGCGCTTACAGGGGGCTCGAGACCCAGTACTTC. Encoded protein: CASSAYRGLETQYF. The entire variable domain, with the rest obtained from reference TRBV11-3 and TRBJ2-5, is as follows: EAGVVQSPRYKIIEKKQPVAFWCNPISGHNTLYWYLQNLGQGPELLIRYENEEAVDDSQLPKDRFSAERLKGVDSTLKIQPAELGDSAVYLCASSAYRGLETQYFGPGTRLLVL.

The CDR3 sequence: CSADQTVNEQFF. CDR3 DNA sequence: TGCAGCGCGGACCAGACGGTAAATGAGCAGTTCTTC. This rearrangement joins TRBV29-1 to TRBJ2-1; D unresolved. The V gene lost 7 bases and the J gene lost 7 bases, with 14 bases spanning the gap. Germline CDR1 reads SQVTM; CDR2 reads ANQGSEA. CDR3 size: 12 residues.

This clonotype was detected a few times. The chain couples TRBV9 to TRBJ2-1, with TRBD2 matching over 13 bases. Germline assignment: CDR1 SGDLS and CDR2 YYNGEE. This CDR3 has 16 residues. V shed 4 bases, J shed 9 bases, and the junction held 10 bases outside the gene matches. This CDR3 is CASSLMGLAGSGEQFF. The CDR3 DNA reads as TGTGCCAGCAGCTTAATGGGACTAGCGGGGTCGGGTGAGCAGTTCTTC.

In its sample, this clonotype was seen many times. The chain carries TRBV5-5 and TRBJ2-7; no clear D. There are 11 residues in the CDR3. Germline V gene data show CDR1 as SGHKS and CDR2 as YYEKEE (reference sequence). V was clipped by 3 bases and J by 4 bases, with 5 bases between them. CDR3 bases: TGTGCCAGCAGCTCATGGTACGAGCAGTACTTC. As protein: CASSSWYEQYF.